Sequencing of this T cell receptor (beta chain) was carried out in a study of regulatory T cells in long-lasting Graves disease. A remark on this clonotype: A read error is possible here, since a much larger clone lies one base away.

Between the trimmed V and J ends, which lost 6 bases and 10 bases, there was a span of 20 bases. The CDR3 totals 14 residues. CDR1 is SGHRS and CDR2 is YFSETQ in the germline V gene. With iRepertoire HTBI primers and Arm-PCR of CDR3 regions, TCR beta libraries were built. TCRdb called the multiplex PCR reads again in MiXCR, with one record for every CDR3 protein. The sample contains about 240,000 distinct CDR3 sequences, around 20% of which appear only once. Time point given: newly diagnosed GD, antithyroid drugs for less than 3 months. PBMC-derived RNA was used for the TCR library. The V gene is TRBV5-1, the J gene TRBJ1-3, with a tentative D call TRBD1 (5 bases). This receptor was taken from a female donor with Graves disease. This specimen consisted of peripheral blood mononuclear cells (PBMCs), obtained at new diagnosis, from a patient treated with antithyroid drugs. CDR3 region: CASNAQDNFGTIYF. CDR3 DNA sequence: TGCGCCAGCAACGCCCAGGACAACTTTGGTACCATATATTTT.